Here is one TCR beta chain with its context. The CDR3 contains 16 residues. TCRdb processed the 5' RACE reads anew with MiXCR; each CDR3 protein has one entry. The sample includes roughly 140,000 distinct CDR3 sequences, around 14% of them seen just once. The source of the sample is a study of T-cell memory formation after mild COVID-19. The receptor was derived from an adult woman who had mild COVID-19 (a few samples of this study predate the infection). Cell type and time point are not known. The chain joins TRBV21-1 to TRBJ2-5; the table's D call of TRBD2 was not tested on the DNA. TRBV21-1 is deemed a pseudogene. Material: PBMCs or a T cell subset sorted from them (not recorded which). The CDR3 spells CASSKPVLVFGETQYF. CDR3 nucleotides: TGTGCCAGCAGCAAACCAGTACTAGTATTCGGAGAGACCCAGTACTTC.